The 17 T cell receptor beta chains given below trace back to one sample, sequenced in a study of blood T cell repertoires in COVID-19 (dated by TCRdb to about 2020). Library preparation used the immunoSEQ multiplex PCR assay. Not all clones reach the TCRdb copy of this immuneACCESS table, which keeps in-frame sequences only. Checked studies attribute under half of the gap to unresolved V genes and leave the rest unexplained. The sample has 59,000 or so clones on record, more than 75% of them singletons. Clones ranked in the top ten supply more than 5.5% of the sample. Sequencing was performed on peripheral blood. All receptors derive from a man aged 55 to 69 with acute or convalescent COVID-19.

This chain joins TRBV9 and TRBJ1-5; D gene unclear. In germline, CDR1 is SGDLS, CDR2 YYNGEE. V lost 2 bases to trimming and J lost 9 bases, with 15 bases between them. The CDR3 has 14 residues. The DNA for the CDR3 is TGTGCCAGCAGCGTGGACCCTCGGGGAGCGCCCCAGCATTTT. Translated: CASSVDPRGAPQHF.

The chain couples TRBV15 to TRBJ2-7, with 7 bases fitting TRBD1. The CDR3 has 15 residues. Germline V gives CDR1 LNHNV, CDR2 YYDKDF (reference sequence). Trimming cost V 4 bases and J 0 bases; bases outside gene matches: 6. CDR3 in amino acids: CATSKTPGGSYEQYF. The CDR3 DNA sequence: TGTGCCACCAGCAAAACCCCAGGGGGCTCCTACGAGCAGTACTTC.

The chain combines TRBV6-4 with TRBJ2-1; tentative D call: TRBD2 (5 bases). Germline V gene lookup returns CDR1 MRHNA and CDR2 SNTAGT. Between the trimmed V and J ends, which lost 8 bases and 0 bases, there was a span of 17 bases. CDR3 length: 16 residues. CDR3 in DNA: TGTGCCAGCGAAGAACGAGGGTGGAGCTCCTACAATGAGCAGTTCTTC. It is translated as CASEERGWSSYNEQFF.

To note about this clone: Other DNA sequences in the same sample also yield this CDR3. The chain combines TRBV6-5 with TRBJ1-6; 8 positions agree with TRBD1. From germline, CDR1 is MNHEY and CDR2 SVGAGI. The V and J ends lost 10 bases and 7 bases, in that order; junction bases with no gene match: 6. The CDR3 sequence is 13 residues long. The CDR3: CATSTGVNSPLHF. The CDR3 DNA follows: TGTGCCACCTCGACAGGGGTGAATTCACCCCTCCACTTT.

This chain uses TRBV7-2 with TRBJ2-1, with 9 bases identical to TRBD2. The CDR3 is made up of 15 amino acids. Germline V gene lookup returns CDR1 SGHTA and CDR2 FQGNSA. With V trimmed by 1 base and J by 6 bases, 4 bases remained unmatched. The CDR3 DNA follows: TGTGCCAGCAGCTTAGGCGGGGGGGCTTCCAATGAGCAGTTCTTC. This gives the protein CASSLGGGASNEQFF.

V and J are TRBV9 and TRBJ2-3; 7 bases match TRBD2. The trim removed 4 bases at V and 2 bases at J, leaving 10 bases unmatched. The CDR3 extends over 16 amino acids. Germline V lookup: CDR1 SGDLS, CDR2 YYNGEE. CDR3 nucleotide sequence: TGTGCCAGCAGCTATAGGGGAGCGGGGCCCACAGATACGCAGTATTTT. Translation gives CASSYRGAGPTDTQYF.

For the CDR3, the DNA is TGTGCCAGCAGCCCCGGGGTCTCCTACGAGCAGTACTTC. Translated, it gives CASSPGVSYEQYF. The genes are TRBV9 and TRBJ2-7; maybe TRBD2 (5 bases). Germline CDR1 SGDLS, CDR2 YYNGEE. This CDR3 is built from 13 residues. Trimming left V 4 bases short and J 0 bases short, with 8 bases between.

The V gene is TRBV29-1, the J gene TRBJ1-1; 8 bases map to TRBD1. V trimming: 7 bases; J trimming: 5 bases; junction bases outside the gene matches: 12. The CDR3 consists of 14 residues. CDR1 is SQVTM, CDR2 ANQGSEA, per germline. The CDR3 loop reads CSAGQGGKGTEAFF. The CDR3 DNA follows: TGCAGCGCAGGACAGGGAGGCAAGGGGACTGAAGCTTTCTTT.

The chain couples TRBV2 to TRBJ2-6; TRBD1 aligns across 8 bases. CDR1 is SNHLY and CDR2 is FYNNEI in the germline V gene. The CDR3 loop spans 18 amino acids. V lost 5 bases to trimming and J lost 3 bases; unmatched junction nucleotides: 12. The CDR3 sequence is CASSRRQGAPDGANVLTF. CDR3 DNA: TGTGCCAGCAGTCGGAGGCAGGGGGCGCCGGATGGGGCCAACGTCCTGACTTTC.

This clone has just one count. V and J are TRBV7-2 and TRBJ2-1; TRBD2 might be the D (6 bases). The CDR3 covers 15 residues. Between the trimmed V and J ends, which lost 5 bases and 4 bases, there was a span of 15 bases. The germline CDR1 and CDR2 sequences are SGHTA and FQGNSA. In nucleotides, the CDR3 is TGTGCCAGCAGCCCTCCGGGGGACTTTTACAATGAGCAGTTCTTC. This sequence encodes CASSPPGDFYNEQFF. Full variable domain (outside the CDR3, taken from reference TRBV7-2 and TRBJ2-1): GAGVSQSPSNKVTEKGKDVELRCDPISGHTALYWYRQSLGQGLEFLIYFQGNSAPDKSGLPSDRFSAERTGGSVSTLTIQRTQQEDSAVYLCASSPPGDFYNEQFFGPGTRLTVL.

The rearrangement links TRBV18 to TRBJ1-5; D gene uncertain. V was clipped by 2 bases and J by 0 bases, with 8 bases between them. CDR1 is KGHSH, CDR2 LQKENI, per germline. This CDR3 region has 15 residues. In DNA, the CDR3 is TGTGCCAGCTCACCATCCCCAGATAGCAATCAGCCCCAGCATTTT. Translation gives CASSPSPDSNQPQHF.

V gene TRBV28 combines with J gene TRBJ1-2; perhaps TRBD1 as D (5 bases). Trimming cost V 6 bases and J 7 bases, with 30 bases left between them. The CDR3 sequence is 18 residues long. Germline CDR1 MDHEN, CDR2 SYDVKM. CDR3 nucleotides: TGTGCCAGCAGCCCCGTTAAGGGCCCGGGGGTCCTTTCGGGTGGCTACACCTTC. It encodes CASSPVKGPGVLSGGYTF.

The genes are TRBV6-5 and TRBJ2-3; D gene unclear. The CDR3 is 14 residues long. Germline CDR1 MNHEY, CDR2 SVGAGI. V was trimmed by 5 bases and J by 2 bases, leaving 11 bases between them. The DNA of the CDR3 is TGTGCCAGCAGTATTAGAACTCACACAGATACGCAGTATTTT. Translating it yields CASSIRTHTDTQYF.

This chain links TRBV3-1 (or the pseudogene TRBV3-2) with TRBJ1-6, with TRBD1 identical over 8 bases. Germline V lookup: CDR1 LGHDT, CDR2 YNNKEL (reference sequence). CDR3 size: 13 residues. Trimming took 7 bases from V and 7 from J; bases not matched to a gene: 3. Here the CDR3 reads CASTDRVNSPLHF. In DNA, the CDR3 is TGTGCCAGCACGGACAGGGTCAATTCACCCCTCCACTTT.

The V call is TRBV19, the J call TRBJ1-4; weak D call: TRBD1 (6 bases). Trimming took off 7 bases at V and 7 bases at J, with 19 bases between the two ends. Germline CDR1 is LNHDA and CDR2 is SQIVND (reference sequence). This CDR3 comprises 15 residues. The CDR3 nucleotides read TGTGCCAGTACCGATGGGGGCCGGGAGGTTGAAAAACTGTTTTTT. Translation: CASTDGGREVEKLFF.

This chain connects TRBV4-2 to TRBJ2-7, with D hard to call. V was cut by 4 bases and J by 3 bases, with 10 bases left in between. The germline V gene encodes CDR1 LGHNA and CDR2 YNFKEQ. There are 13 residues in the CDR3. CDR3 in amino acids: CASSREIDYEQYF. The CDR3, as DNA: TGTGCCAGCAGCCGCGAAATTGACTACGAGCAGTACTTC.

V usage is TRBV7-3 and J usage is TRBJ2-1; weak D call: TRBD2 (5 bases). CDR3 length: 12 residues. Trimming left V 9 bases short and J 10 bases short, with 16 bases between. CDR1 is SGHTA and CDR2 is FQGTGA in the germline V gene. This CDR3 is CASGLSRNEQFF. The CDR3 region has the DNA TGTGCCAGTGGACTTTCTCGCAACGAGCAGTTCTTC.